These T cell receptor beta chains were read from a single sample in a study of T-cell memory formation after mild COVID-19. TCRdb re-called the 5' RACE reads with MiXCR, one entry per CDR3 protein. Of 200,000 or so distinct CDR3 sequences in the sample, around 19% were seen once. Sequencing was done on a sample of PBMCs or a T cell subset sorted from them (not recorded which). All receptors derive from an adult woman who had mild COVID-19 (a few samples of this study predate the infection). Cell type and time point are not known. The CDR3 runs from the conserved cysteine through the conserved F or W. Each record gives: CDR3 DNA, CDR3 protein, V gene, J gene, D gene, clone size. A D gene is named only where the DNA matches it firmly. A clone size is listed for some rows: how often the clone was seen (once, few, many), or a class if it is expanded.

TGCGCCAGCAGCTTGGGGTGGGAAACTGCCTACAATGAGCAGTTCTTC,CASSLGWETAYNEQFF,TRBV5-1,TRBJ2-1,.,.
TGTGCCAGCAGCTTCTCTAGCGTGAATACGCAGTATTTT,CASSFSSVNTQYF,TRBV11-2,TRBJ2-3,.,.
TGTGCCACCAGTGATTCCCGGGACAGGGGGATCTATGGCTACACCTTC,CATSDSRDRGIYGYTF,TRBV24-1,TRBJ1-2,TRBD1,.
TGTGCCACCAGCAGAGTTTTAGACTCTAACTATGGCTACACCTTC,CATSRVLDSNYGYTF,TRBV15,TRBJ1-2,.,.
TGTGCCAGCTCACCACCGGGACGGCTGAACACTGAAGCTTTCTTT,CASSPPGRLNTEAFF,TRBV18,TRBJ1-1,.,.
TGTGCCAGCAGCGTAGCGGGAGGGATCCAAGAGACCCAGTACTTC,CASSVAGGIQETQYF,TRBV9,TRBJ2-5,TRBD2,.
TGTGCCAGCAGCCCTACCCCGGGACAGGGGGGCTACACCTTC,CASSPTPGQGGYTF,TRBV9,TRBJ1-2,TRBD1,.
TGTGCCAGCTCACCAGAGGGGTTAGGAGAAGCTTTCTTT,CASSPEGLGEAFF,TRBV18,TRBJ1-1,.,.
TGTGCCAGCAGCTTAGAAAGGGGGGCGTGGGGTCAGCCCCAGCATTTT,CASSLERGAWGQPQHF,TRBV7-9,TRBJ1-5,.,.
TGTGCCAGCAGCGCTCGGACAGGGACTGGAAACACCATATATTTT,CASSARTGTGNTIYF,TRBV7-6,TRBJ1-3,TRBD1,.
TGTGCCAGCAGCTGGGGAGGGGTCGAAAAACTGTTTTTT,CASSWGGVEKLFF,TRBV5-4,TRBJ1-4,.,.
TGTGCCAGCAGCCAAGACGGGACAGGCATGGACGAGCAGTACTTC,CASSQDGTGMDEQYF,TRBV4-2,TRBJ2-7,TRBD1,many
TGTGCCACCAGTGACCCTGGGGCGGGGGCATCCTACAATGAGCAGTTCTTC,CATSDPGAGASYNEQFF,TRBV24-1,TRBJ2-1,.,few
TGTGCCAGCAGCTCCCTCGGGGGGAATGAGCAGTTCTTC,CASSSLGGNEQFF,TRBV7-6,TRBJ2-1,TRBD2,.
TGTGCCAGCAGCCCTTACGGGCGGTTTGCCGAGCAGTACTTC,CASSPYGRFAEQYF,TRBV7-2,TRBJ2-7,.,.
TGTGCCACCAGTGAACACAGGGGGAAAAGCTCCTACAATGAGCAGTTCTTC,CATSEHRGKSSYNEQFF,TRBV24-1,TRBJ2-1,TRBD1,.
TGTGCCAGCAGTGATAGGGGGGGACGTTATGCAGATACGCAGTATTTT,CASSDRGGRYADTQYF,TRBV2,TRBJ2-3,.,.